Listed below are T cell receptor beta chains from one sample, sequenced in a study of T-cell memory formation after mild COVID-19. TCRdb reprocessed the 5' RACE reads via MiXCR and lists one record per CDR3 protein. In the table there are under 300,000 distinct CDR3 sequences, 16% of which are singletons. The specimen was PBMCs or a T cell subset sorted from them (not recorded which). Receptor source: a man aged 18-30 years who had mild COVID-19 (a few samples of this study predate the infection). Cell type and time point are not known. Both conserved end residues are part of each CDR3. The D gene is left open where the match is weak. Rows may omit the clone size; those that give it use once, few, many or a size class.

clone size: many
J gene: TRBJ2-1
D gene: .
V gene: TRBV20-1
CDR3 protein: CSARSYNEQFF
CDR3 DNA: TGCAGTGCTCGAAGCTACAATGAGCAGTTCTTC

clone size: once
J gene: TRBJ2-2
D gene: .
V gene: TRBV29-1
CDR3 protein: CSVATGTYYLNTGELFF
CDR3 DNA: TGCAGCGTTGCGACGGGGACCTACTACCTTAACACCGGGGAGCTGTTTTTT

clone size: once
J gene: TRBJ2-2
D gene: TRBD2
V gene: TRBV28
CDR3 protein: CASSLLAGGPGELFF
CDR3 DNA: TGTGCCAGCAGTCTCCTAGCGGGGGGGCCCGGGGAGCTGTTTTTT

clone size: few
J gene: TRBJ2-7
D gene: TRBD2
V gene: TRBV20-1
CDR3 protein: CSALPLAGVYEQYF
CDR3 DNA: TGCAGTGCTCTACCCTTAGCGGGGGTATACGAGCAGTACTTC

clone size: few
J gene: TRBJ2-3
D gene: .
V gene: TRBV7-3
CDR3 protein: CASSPTGYADTQYF
CDR3 DNA: TGTGCCAGCAGCCCCACAGGGTACGCAGATACGCAGTATTTT

clone size: few
J gene: TRBJ2-5
D gene: TRBD2
V gene: TRBV7-2
CDR3 protein: CASSPSGGGLWETQYF
CDR3 DNA: TGTGCCAGCAGCCCTAGCGGGGGGGGCCTTTGGGAGACCCAGTACTTC

clone size: .
J gene: TRBJ2-3
D gene: TRBD2
V gene: TRBV5-1
CDR3 protein: CASSLAGTSGGRTDTQYF
CDR3 DNA: TGCGCCAGCAGCTTAGCCGGGACTAGCGGGGGGCGCACAGATACGCAGTATTTT

clone size: few
J gene: TRBJ1-3
D gene: TRBD1
V gene: TRBV18
CDR3 protein: CASSASPGQGGNTIYF
CDR3 DNA: TGTGCCAGCTCGGCCAGCCCGGGACAGGGTGGAAACACCATATATTTT

clone size: few
J gene: TRBJ1-2
D gene: TRBD1
V gene: TRBV7-3
CDR3 protein: CASSSWEGAGYGYTF
CDR3 DNA: TGTGCCAGCAGCTCCTGGGAGGGGGCCGGCTATGGCTACACCTTC

clone size: .
J gene: TRBJ2-7
D gene: .
V gene: TRBV25-1
CDR3 protein: CASISTVDYEQYF
CDR3 DNA: TGTGCCAGCATATCAACAGTTGACTACGAGCAGTACTTC

clone size: .
J gene: TRBJ2-2
D gene: .
V gene: TRBV29-1
CDR3 protein: CSTFGDTGELFF
CDR3 DNA: TGCAGCACCTTCGGGGACACCGGGGAGCTGTTTTTT

clone size: .
J gene: TRBJ1-3
D gene: .
V gene: TRBV10-3
CDR3 protein: CAISEPDWGRNTIYF
CDR3 DNA: TGTGCCATCAGTGAGCCCGACTGGGGCCGAAACACCATATATTTT

clone size: few
J gene: TRBJ2-6
D gene: .
V gene: TRBV7-6
CDR3 protein: CASSSLGQRNSGANVLTF
CDR3 DNA: TGTGCCAGCAGCAGCCTCGGACAGCGAAACTCTGGGGCCAACGTCCTGACTTTC

clone size: few
J gene: TRBJ2-1
D gene: TRBD2
V gene: TRBV7-6
CDR3 protein: CASSLVLAGTYNEQFF
CDR3 DNA: TGTGCCAGCAGCTTAGTACTAGCGGGGACCTACAATGAGCAGTTCTTC

clone size: .
J gene: TRBJ2-3
D gene: TRBD1
V gene: TRBV4-1
CDR3 protein: CASSRTPQGGTDTQYF
CDR3 DNA: TGCGCCAGCAGCCGAACTCCCCAGGGGGGCACAGATACGCAGTATTTT

clone size: .
J gene: TRBJ2-7
D gene: .
V gene: TRBV7-8
CDR3 protein: CASSFLRESYEQYF
CDR3 DNA: TGTGCCAGCAGCTTCCTCCGGGAATCCTACGAGCAGTACTTC

clone size: .
J gene: TRBJ1-1
D gene: .
V gene: TRBV6-5
CDR3 protein: CASSYEQEGTEAFF
CDR3 DNA: TGTGCCAGCAGTTACGAACAGGAGGGCACTGAAGCTTTCTTT

clone size: few
J gene: TRBJ2-3
D gene: .
V gene: TRBV12-3/TRBV12-4
CDR3 protein: CASRGPTRSTDTQYF
CDR3 DNA: TGTGCCAGCAGGGGTCCCACACGTAGCACAGATACGCAGTATTTT

clone size: many
J gene: TRBJ2-5
D gene: TRBD1
V gene: TRBV18
CDR3 protein: CASSPRTGRETQYF
CDR3 DNA: TGCGCCAGCAGCCCCAGGACAGGGCGAGAGACCCAGTACTTC

clone size: few
J gene: TRBJ1-1
D gene: .
V gene: TRBV28
CDR3 protein: CASRSAAIGLLGPEAFF
CDR3 DNA: TGTGCCAGCAGATCTGCGGCGATTGGGCTGTTGGGTCCTGAAGCTTTCTTT

clone size: few
J gene: TRBJ1-4
D gene: .
V gene: TRBV6-6
CDR3 protein: CASRGGITNEKLFF
CDR3 DNA: TGTGCCAGCAGGGGGGGTATCACTAATGAAAAACTGTTTTTT

clone size: few
J gene: TRBJ1-5
D gene: .
V gene: TRBV12-3/TRBV12-4
CDR3 protein: CASRRGTGSNQPQHF
CDR3 DNA: TGTGCCAGCAGAAGGGGCACAGGAAGCAATCAGCCCCAGCATTTT

clone size: few
J gene: TRBJ2-3
D gene: .
V gene: TRBV7-6
CDR3 protein: CASSFLALRETDTQYF
CDR3 DNA: TGTGCCAGCAGCTTTCTAGCGCTCCGGGAAACAGATACGCAGTATTTT

clone size: .
J gene: TRBJ1-1
D gene: .
V gene: TRBV14
CDR3 protein: CASSHNVGNTEAFF
CDR3 DNA: TGTGCCAGCAGCCATAATGTGGGAAACACTGAAGCTTTCTTT

clone size: few
J gene: TRBJ2-3
D gene: TRBD2
V gene: TRBV7-2
CDR3 protein: CASSSAGGKDTQYF
CDR3 DNA: TGTGCCAGCTCCAGCGCGGGGGGGAAAGATACGCAGTATTTT

clone size: many
J gene: TRBJ2-1
D gene: .
V gene: TRBV20-1
CDR3 protein: CSEAYDKGQFF
CDR3 DNA: TGCAGTGAGGCCTACGACAAGGGGCAGTTCTTC

clone size: few
J gene: TRBJ1-2
D gene: .
V gene: TRBV6-1
CDR3 protein: CASSDRGRGGYTF
CDR3 DNA: TGTGCCAGCAGTGATCGGGGGCGCGGGGGCTACACCTTC

clone size: .
J gene: TRBJ2-3
D gene: .
V gene: TRBV7-8
CDR3 protein: CASRPWGDTQYF
CDR3 DNA: TGTGCCAGCAGGCCCTGGGGGGATACGCAGTATTTT

clone size: .
J gene: TRBJ1-5
D gene: .
V gene: TRBV4-3
CDR3 protein: CASSQDVPGVGNQPQHF
CDR3 DNA: TGCGCCAGCAGCCAAGATGTTCCAGGGGTAGGCAATCAGCCCCAGCATTTT

clone size: few
J gene: TRBJ1-2
D gene: .
V gene: TRBV4-3
CDR3 protein: CASSQASARSYGYTF
CDR3 DNA: TGCGCCAGCAGCCAAGCAAGTGCGAGAAGCTATGGCTACACCTTC

clone size: .
J gene: TRBJ2-7
D gene: TRBD1
V gene: TRBV30
CDR3 protein: CAWDRGPYEQYF
CDR3 DNA: TGTGCCTGGGACAGGGGACCGTACGAGCAGTACTTC

clone size: .
J gene: TRBJ2-4
D gene: TRBD2
V gene: TRBV14
CDR3 protein: CASSPSGGPLGQYF
CDR3 DNA: TGTGCCAGCAGCCCCTCGGGGGGGCCCCTGGGTCAGTACTTC

clone size: .
J gene: TRBJ1-4
D gene: .
V gene: TRBV12-3/TRBV12-4
CDR3 protein: CASSLNRLGEKLFF
CDR3 DNA: TGTGCCAGCAGTTTAAACCGGCTGGGTGAAAAACTGTTTTTT

clone size: few
J gene: TRBJ1-6
D gene: TRBD1
V gene: TRBV4-3
CDR3 protein: CASSQNRGDNSPLHF
CDR3 DNA: TGCGCCAGCAGCCAGAACAGGGGGGACAATTCACCCCTCCACTTT

clone size: .
J gene: TRBJ1-5
D gene: TRBD1
V gene: TRBV12-3/TRBV12-4
CDR3 protein: CASGQGVNSNQPQHF
CDR3 DNA: TGTGCCAGCGGGCAGGGGGTAAATAGCAATCAGCCCCAGCATTTT

clone size: few
J gene: TRBJ2-2
D gene: TRBD2
V gene: TRBV6-5
CDR3 protein: CASSYSLSGGSGELFF
CDR3 DNA: TGTGCCAGCAGTTACTCGTTGAGCGGGGGTTCCGGGGAGCTGTTTTTT

clone size: few
J gene: TRBJ1-5
D gene: .
V gene: TRBV7-9
CDR3 protein: CASSKDGGYSNQPQHF
CDR3 DNA: TGTGCCAGCAGCAAAGACGGCGGGTATAGCAATCAGCCCCAGCATTTT

clone size: .
J gene: TRBJ1-5
D gene: .
V gene: TRBV4-1
CDR3 protein: CASSHRWTENQPQHF
CDR3 DNA: TGCGCCAGCAGCCATCGATGGACAGAGAATCAGCCCCAGCATTTT

clone size: .
J gene: TRBJ2-7
D gene: TRBD2
V gene: TRBV20-1
CDR3 protein: CSARDPRGGYEQYF
CDR3 DNA: TGCAGTGCTAGAGACCCGCGGGGGGGTTACGAGCAGTACTTC

clone size: .
J gene: TRBJ2-5
D gene: .
V gene: TRBV6-2/TRBV6-3
CDR3 protein: CASSTSGGGWETQYF
CDR3 DNA: TGTGCCAGCAGTACCTCGGGGGGCGGTTGGGAGACCCAGTACTTC